This TCR beta chain was sequenced for a study of shared clonotypes between healthy human individuals. Findings and limits, study-wide: Even with large depth, rarefaction showed that sorted-subset sequencing was incomplete. Only blood underwent sampling, and tissue repertoires likely differ. Clonotypes shared by all four donors outscored non-shared clonotypes in generation probability.

Data came from immunoSEQ multiplex PCR; TCRdb stores just in-frame clones and leaves some out. The profile shows about 530,000 clones, 90% to 97% of them singletons. Comment on this clone: The antigen remains undetermined.

Source material: naive CD4+ T cells sorted from blood. Noted subset: CD45RA+ positively selected. The clonotype originates from a woman aged 25 to 45 in good health.

CDR3 DNA: TGTGCCAGCAAAGGACAGGTCCTCTCTGGGGCCAACGTCCTGACTTTC. Translating gives CASKGQVLSGANVLTF. The chain recombines TRBV27 with TRBJ2-6; TRBD1 agrees at 7 bases. CDR1 and CDR2 (germline): MNHEY, SMNVEV (reference sequence). The CDR3 runs 16 residues. The junction had 6 bases not matched to a gene; V was cut back by 7 bases and J by 0 bases.